The rows below give T cell receptor beta chains drawn from one sample of a study of Graves' ophthalmopathy and Graves' hyperthyroidism. Each CDR3 protein gets one entry after TCRdb re-called the multiplex PCR reads with MiXCR. The sample shows approximately 41,000 distinct CDR3 sequences, roughly half of them seen only once. Specimen: peripheral blood. These receptors all stem from an adult man with Graves' ophthalmopathy. Each CDR3 is given with its conserved first and last residue. D genes are given only for firm matches. Rows may omit the clone size; those that give it use once, few, many or a size class.

cdr3_aa cdr3_nt d_call v_call clone_size j_call
CSASPGTRAGEQFF TGCAGTGCTAGTCCCGGGACCAGAGCGGGTGAGCAGTTCTTC . TRBV20-1 . TRBJ2-1
CASGGRGVNTEAFF TGTGCCAGCGGGGGCAGGGGAGTGAACACTGAAGCTTTCTTT . TRBV2 . TRBJ1-1
CASSSGLAGGLDTQYF TGTGCCAGTAGTTCCGGACTAGCGGGGGGGCTGGATACGCAGTATTTT TRBD2 TRBV19 many TRBJ2-3
CASGAGVTGELFF TGTGCCAGCGGAGCGGGAGTTACCGGGGAGCTGTTTTTT TRBD2 TRBV6-1 many TRBJ2-2
CSVDFASETQYF TGCAGCGTTGACTTTGCGTCGGAGACCCAGTACTTC . TRBV29-1 few TRBJ2-5
CASSLPTRVDSRLFF TGTGCCAGCAGTCTACCAACGCGCGTTGATTCGAGACTGTTTTTT . TRBV12-3/TRBV12-4 many TRBJ1-4
CSASTSGPRETQYF TGCAGCGCATCCACTAGCGGGCCACGGGAGACCCAGTACTTC TRBD2 TRBV29-1 . TRBJ2-5
CASRRGEKLFF TGTGCCAGCAGGCGGGGTGAAAAACTGTTTTTT . TRBV3-1 many TRBJ1-4
CASSLVGLPGNEQFF TGTGCCAGCAGCTTAGTGGGACTACCGGGTAATGAGCAGTTCTTC TRBD2 TRBV7-2 many TRBJ2-1
CASSLARDRGLDEQFF TGTGCCAGCAGCTTAGCTAGGGACAGGGGGCTGGATGAGCAGTTCTTC TRBD1 TRBV7-9 . TRBJ2-1
CASSLKGGLGGYTF TGTGCCAGCAGTTTAAAGGGGGGCCTGGGTGGCTACACCTTC . TRBV12-3/TRBV12-4 . TRBJ1-2
CSSYGDGSYEQYF TGCAGCAGTTACGGGGACGGCTCCTACGAGCAGTACTTC . TRBV29-1 . TRBJ2-7
CASSLQGRTLNQPQHF TGTGCCAGCAGCTTACAGGGGCGAACTCTCAATCAGCCCCAGCATTTT . TRBV7-8 . TRBJ1-5
CASKIGESGQGYGYTF TGTGCCAGCAAAATTGGAGAGAGCGGACAGGGCTATGGCTACACCTTC TRBD1 TRBV5-8 many TRBJ1-2
CASSLRAVGYGYTF TGTGCCAGCAGCCTCAGGGCGGTTGGCTATGGCTACACCTTC . TRBV7-2 medium-sized TRBJ1-2
CASSELVSVSNTGELFF TGTGCCAGCAGTGAACTAGTCAGCGTATCGAACACCGGGGAGCTGTTTTTT . TRBV2 many TRBJ2-2
CASSFFGGENIQYF TGTGCCAGCAGCTTTTTCGGTGGGGAAAACATTCAGTACTTC . TRBV7-8 . TRBJ2-4
CSATLAGSTQYF TGCAGCGCAACTCTAGCGGGGAGTACGCAGTATTTT TRBD2 TRBV29-1 . TRBJ2-3
CSARDDSQADTQYF TGCAGTGCTAGAGATGACAGCCAAGCAGATACGCAGTATTTT . TRBV20-1 medium-sized TRBJ2-3
CASPPGVFSYNEQFF TGTGCCAGTCCCCCGGGGGTCTTCTCCTACAATGAGCAGTTCTTC . TRBV7-4 few TRBJ2-1
CRLTRGSSYEQYF TGCAGACTAACTCGGGGGAGCTCCTACGAGCAGTACTTC . TRBV29-1 . TRBJ2-7
CSARFSGPTDTQYF TGCAGTGCTAGATTTAGCGGACCCACAGATACGCAGTATTTC . TRBV20-1 . TRBJ2-3
CSAREAESSPLHF TGCAGTGCTAGGGAAGCGGAGAGTTCACCCCTCCACTTT . TRBV20-1 few TRBJ1-6
CASSPSGLSYEQYFGPGVNTEAFF . . TRBV9 . TRBJ1-1
CASTLSGTGGYGYTF TGTGCCAGCACCCTCTCCGGGACAGGGGGCTATGGCTACACCTTC TRBD1 TRBV11-3 many TRBJ1-2
CASSLWDREETQYF TGTGCCAGCAGCTTGTGGGACAGGGAAGAGACCCAGTACTTC TRBD1 TRBV5-4 many TRBJ2-5
CAWSLGTQAQYF TGTGCCTGGAGCCTCGGGACTCAGGCGCAGTATTTT . TRBV30 many TRBJ2-3
CASSFSGLANDEQFF TGTGCCAGCAGCTTTTCGGGACTAGCGAACGATGAGCAGTTCTTC TRBD2 TRBV7-2 . TRBJ2-1
CATRPILSGNTIYF TGTGCCACCCGGCCCATCCTCTCTGGAAACACCATATATTTT . TRBV19 many TRBJ1-3